A selection of T cell receptor beta chains follows, all from one sample in a study of shared clonotypes between healthy human individuals. This table comes from immunoSEQ multiplex PCR, and its TCRdb copy is limited to in-frame clones, with some not included. The data contain fewer than 850,000 clones, 96% of them singletons. What was sequenced was naive CD8+ T cells sorted from blood. The source is a young man in good health. Each CDR3 is given with its conserved first and last residue. The order of the fields is CDR3 length, clone size, D gene, J gene, V gene, CDR3 protein, CDR3 DNA. The D gene is left open where the match is weak. Not every row has a clone size; where given, it reads once, few, many or a size class.

len: 13
abundance: .
d_gene: .
j_gene: TRBJ2-3
v_gene: TRBV27
CDR3aa: CASSLGSTDTQYF
CDR3nt: TGTGCCAGCAGTTTGGGTAGCACAGATACGCAGTATTTT

len: 14
abundance: .
d_gene: TRBD2
j_gene: TRBJ2-1
v_gene: TRBV28
CDR3aa: CASTLAQRGGEQFF
CDR3nt: TGTGCCAGCACCCTAGCTCAGCGGGGGGGTGAGCAGTTCTTC

len: 14
abundance: .
d_gene: TRBD1
j_gene: TRBJ2-7
v_gene: TRBV5-8
CDR3aa: CASSLQTGAYEQYF
CDR3nt: TGTGCCAGCAGCCTCCAGACAGGGGCCTACGAGCAGTACTTC

len: 16
abundance: .
d_gene: TRBD1
j_gene: TRBJ2-5
v_gene: TRBV30
CDR3aa: CAWSDTGTGLQETQYF
CDR3nt: TGTGCCTGGAGTGACACCGGGACAGGGTTACAAGAGACCCAGTACTTC

len: 15
abundance: .
d_gene: .
j_gene: TRBJ2-3
v_gene: TRBV9
CDR3aa: CASSVVGAGTDTQYF
CDR3nt: TGTGCCAGCAGCGTAGTAGGAGCAGGAACAGATACGCAGTATTTT

len: 20
abundance: once
d_gene: .
j_gene: TRBJ2-2
v_gene: TRBV14
CDR3aa: CASSQEWGAGEYKNTGELFF
CDR3nt: TGTGCCAGCAGCCAAGAATGGGGAGCGGGTGAATACAAGAACACCGGGGAGCTGTTTTTT

len: 15
abundance: .
d_gene: .
j_gene: TRBJ2-5
v_gene: TRBV4-1
CDR3aa: CASSQDPSLQETQYF
CDR3nt: TGCGCCAGCAGCCAAGATCCCAGCTTGCAAGAGACCCAGTACTTC

len: 15
abundance: .
d_gene: .
j_gene: TRBJ2-2
v_gene: TRBV5-1
CDR3aa: CASSPPGSNTGELFF
CDR3nt: TGCGCCAGCAGCCCCCCGGGATCGAACACCGGGGAGCTGTTTTTT

len: 14
abundance: once
d_gene: .
j_gene: TRBJ1-5
v_gene: TRBV7-8
CDR3aa: CASSRGVGNQPQHF
CDR3nt: TGTGCCAGCAGCCGAGGGGTGGGGAATCAGCCCCAGCATTTT

len: 14
abundance: .
d_gene: TRBD1
j_gene: TRBJ2-7
v_gene: TRBV29-1
CDR3aa: CSVVPGQGVSEQYF
CDR3nt: TGCAGCGTGGTTCCGGGACAGGGGGTGAGCGAGCAGTACTTC

len: 14
abundance: once
d_gene: .
j_gene: TRBJ2-1
v_gene: TRBV28
CDR3aa: CASSLFRDYNEQFF
CDR3nt: TGTGCCAGCAGTCTCTTCCGGGACTACAATGAGCAGTTCTTC

len: 15
abundance: .
d_gene: .
j_gene: TRBJ2-1
v_gene: TRBV28
CDR3aa: CASSLTGSSYNEQFF
CDR3nt: TGTGCCAGCAGTTTAACAGGGAGCTCCTACAATGAGCAGTTCTTC

len: 15
abundance: .
d_gene: TRBD1
j_gene: TRBJ2-1
v_gene: TRBV19
CDR3aa: CASSATGGWDNEQFF
CDR3nt: TGTGCCAGTAGTGCAACAGGGGGTTGGGACAATGAGCAGTTCTTC

len: 14
abundance: .
d_gene: .
j_gene: TRBJ1-5
v_gene: TRBV28
CDR3aa: CASSRGQSNQPQHF
CDR3nt: TGTGCCAGCAGTAGAGGACAGAGCAATCAGCCCCAGCATTTT

len: 16
abundance: .
d_gene: .
j_gene: TRBJ2-3
v_gene: TRBV4-3
CDR3aa: CASSQRSGYSTDTQYF
CDR3nt: TGCGCCAGCAGCCAGCGGTCTGGGTACAGCACAGATACGCAGTATTTT

len: 16
abundance: .
d_gene: TRBD1
j_gene: TRBJ2-2
v_gene: TRBV5-5
CDR3aa: CASSPLGQGKTGELFF
CDR3nt: TGTGCCAGCAGCCCTCTGGGACAGGGTAAAACCGGGGAGCTGTTTTTT

len: 14
abundance: once
d_gene: .
j_gene: TRBJ2-1
v_gene: TRBV19
CDR3aa: CASSLEQSYNEQFF
CDR3nt: TGTGCCAGTAGCCTTGAGCAAAGCTACAATGAGCAGTTCTTC

len: 13
abundance: once
d_gene: .
j_gene: TRBJ2-7
v_gene: TRBV7-9
CDR3aa: CASSLLGDGEQYF
CDR3nt: TGTGCCAGCAGCTTACTGGGAGATGGAGAGCAGTACTTC

len: 14
abundance: .
d_gene: .
j_gene: TRBJ2-7
v_gene: TRBV18
CDR3aa: CASSPVASFYEQYF
CDR3nt: TGTGCCAGCTCACCGGTCGCTAGTTTTTACGAGCAGTACTTC

len: 13
abundance: .
d_gene: .
j_gene: TRBJ2-7
v_gene: TRBV4-1
CDR3aa: CASSHLSTYEQYF
CDR3nt: TGCGCCAGCAGCCATCTATCTACCTACGAGCAGTACTTC

len: 12
abundance: .
d_gene: .
j_gene: TRBJ1-1
v_gene: TRBV2
CDR3aa: CASSVGNTEAFF
CDR3nt: TGTGCCAGCAGTGTAGGGAACACTGAAGCTTTCTTT

len: 17
abundance: .
d_gene: TRBD2
j_gene: TRBJ2-3
v_gene: TRBV10-1
CDR3aa: CASSEPGLAGGTDTQYF
CDR3nt: TGCGCCAGCAGTGAGCCGGGACTAGCGGGAGGCACAGATACGCAGTATTTT

len: 17
abundance: .
d_gene: .
j_gene: TRBJ2-7
v_gene: TRBV4-3
CDR3aa: CASSQDKVGRNSYEQYF
CDR3nt: TGCGCCAGCAGCCAAGATAAAGTCGGGAGAAACTCCTACGAGCAGTACTTC

len: 13
abundance: .
d_gene: .
j_gene: TRBJ2-7
v_gene: TRBV7-6
CDR3aa: CASSLSTLYEQYF
CDR3nt: TGTGCCAGCAGCCTGAGCACCCTTTACGAGCAGTACTTC

len: 12
abundance: .
d_gene: .
j_gene: TRBJ2-1
v_gene: TRBV2
CDR3aa: CAILSSLGEQFF
CDR3nt: TGTGCCATCCTAAGCTCGCTAGGGGAGCAGTTCTTC

len: 13
abundance: .
d_gene: TRBD1
j_gene: TRBJ1-1
v_gene: TRBV29-1
CDR3aa: CSVLLQGETEAFF
CDR3nt: TGCAGCGTTCTCCTACAGGGGGAAACTGAAGCTTTCTTT

len: 19
abundance: .
d_gene: .
j_gene: TRBJ2-5
v_gene: TRBV21-1
CDR3aa: CASSKSGPTVNRVGETQYF
CDR3nt: TGTGCCAGCAGCAAAAGCGGGCCGACCGTAAACAGGGTAGGAGAGACCCAGTACTTC

len: 11
abundance: .
d_gene: .
j_gene: TRBJ1-1
v_gene: TRBV7-9
CDR3aa: CASSPRTEAFF
CDR3nt: TGTGCCAGCAGCCCAAGGACTGAAGCTTTCTTT

len: 15
abundance: .
d_gene: TRBD1
j_gene: TRBJ2-7
v_gene: TRBV27
CDR3aa: CASSSGTGGTREQYF
CDR3nt: TGTGCCAGCAGTTCGGGGACAGGGGGAACGCGAGAGCAGTACTTC

len: 14
abundance: .
d_gene: .
j_gene: TRBJ2-1
v_gene: TRBV30
CDR3aa: CAWSALGVAPGEFF
CDR3nt: TGTGCCTGGAGCGCCCTCGGTGTGGCGCCAGGAGAGTTCTTC

len: 15
abundance: .
d_gene: .
j_gene: TRBJ2-5
v_gene: TRBV7-9
CDR3aa: CASSPLVGGKETQYF
CDR3nt: TGTGCCAGCAGCCCGCTTGTCGGGGGCAAAGAGACCCAGTACTTC

len: 15
abundance: .
d_gene: TRBD1
j_gene: TRBJ2-7
v_gene: TRBV19
CDR3aa: CATQITGGEFYEQYF
CDR3nt: TGTGCCACCCAGATTACAGGGGGCGAATTTTACGAGCAGTACTTC

len: 14
abundance: .
d_gene: .
j_gene: TRBJ2-3
v_gene: TRBV30
CDR3aa: CAWSGGQSTDTQYF
CDR3nt: TGTGCCTGGAGTGGAGGACAGTCCACAGATACGCAGTATTTT

len: 16
abundance: .
d_gene: .
j_gene: TRBJ2-3
v_gene: TRBV18
CDR3aa: CASSPVPGTSTDTQYF
CDR3nt: TGTGCCAGCTCACCAGTTCCCGGGACTAGCACAGATACGCAGTATTTT

len: 14
abundance: once
d_gene: TRBD1
j_gene: TRBJ2-7
v_gene: TRBV2
CDR3aa: CASTPTGTSYEQYF
CDR3nt: TGTGCCAGCACTCCGACAGGGACCTCCTACGAGCAGTACTTC

len: 14
abundance: .
d_gene: .
j_gene: TRBJ2-7
v_gene: TRBV27
CDR3aa: CASSLSRRGYEQYF
CDR3nt: TGTGCCAGCAGTTTATCGCGGCGGGGCTACGAGCAGTACTTC

len: 14
abundance: .
d_gene: .
j_gene: TRBJ2-3
v_gene: TRBV9
CDR3aa: CASSVGASRDTQYF
CDR3nt: TGTGCCAGCAGCGTAGGAGCTAGCCGGGATACGCAGTATTTT

len: 17
abundance: .
d_gene: .
j_gene: TRBJ2-1
v_gene: TRBV6-1
CDR3aa: CASSDLSTFTSYNEQFF
CDR3nt: TGTGCCAGCAGTGACCTTTCGACATTCACCTCCTACAATGAGCAGTTCTTC

len: 11
abundance: .
d_gene: .
j_gene: TRBJ2-1
v_gene: TRBV20-1
CDR3aa: CSASDSYEQFF
CDR3nt: TGCAGTGCCTCGGACAGCTATGAGCAGTTCTTC

len: 12
abundance: .
d_gene: .
j_gene: TRBJ2-7
v_gene: TRBV14
CDR3aa: CASSRDNYEQYF
CDR3nt: TGTGCCAGCAGCCGAGACAACTACGAGCAGTACTTC

len: 15
abundance: .
d_gene: .
j_gene: TRBJ1-3
v_gene: TRBV29-1
CDR3aa: CSVEAGTLSGNTIYF
CDR3nt: TGCAGCGTTGAAGCCGGGACACTCTCTGGAAACACCATATATTTT

len: 14
abundance: .
d_gene: .
j_gene: TRBJ2-7
v_gene: TRBV5-4
CDR3aa: CASSHRGSSYEQYF
CDR3nt: TGTGCCAGCAGCCACCGCGGAAGCTCCTACGAGCAGTACTTC

len: 14
abundance: few
d_gene: .
j_gene: TRBJ1-4
v_gene: TRBV27
CDR3aa: CASSLMGSDEKLFF
CDR3nt: TGTGCCAGCAGTTTAATGGGGTCCGATGAAAAACTGTTTTTT

len: 16
abundance: once
d_gene: TRBD1
j_gene: TRBJ2-5
v_gene: TRBV11-2
CDR3aa: CASSSYQGADQETQYF
CDR3nt: TGTGCCAGCAGCTCCTATCAGGGGGCTGATCAAGAGACCCAGTACTTC

len: 13
abundance: .
d_gene: .
j_gene: TRBJ1-1
v_gene: TRBV7-9
CDR3aa: CASSLAGGVEAFF
CDR3nt: TGTGCCAGCAGCTTAGCGGGGGGTGTAGAAGCTTTCTTT

len: 16
abundance: .
d_gene: .
j_gene: TRBJ2-3
v_gene: TRBV21-1
CDR3aa: CASSQGDEGETDTQYF
CDR3nt: TGTGCCAGCAGCCAAGGGGACGAGGGGGAAACAGATACGCAGTATTTT

len: 15
abundance: .
d_gene: TRBD1
j_gene: TRBJ2-5
v_gene: TRBV13
CDR3aa: CASSWGTGGGETQYF
CDR3nt: TGTGCCAGCAGCTGGGGGACAGGGGGCGGAGAGACCCAGTACTTC

len: 17
abundance: .
d_gene: .
j_gene: TRBJ2-4
v_gene: TRBV11-2
CDR3aa: CASSLRRDTLAKNIQYF
CDR3nt: TGTGCCAGCAGCTTACGACGGGATACCTTAGCCAAAAACATTCAGTACTTC

len: 13
abundance: .
d_gene: .
j_gene: TRBJ2-2
v_gene: TRBV5-1
CDR3aa: CASSGRGAGELFF
CDR3nt: TGCGCCAGCAGCGGGCGGGGCGCCGGGGAGCTGTTTTTT

len: 14
abundance: .
d_gene: TRBD1
j_gene: TRBJ2-7
v_gene: TRBV6-1
CDR3aa: CASSENRGPSEQYF
CDR3nt: TGTGCCAGCAGTGAAAACAGGGGGCCAAGCGAGCAGTACTTC

len: 15
abundance: .
d_gene: .
j_gene: TRBJ1-1
v_gene: TRBV6-6
CDR3aa: CASSFQPLGNTEAFF
CDR3nt: TGTGCCAGCAGTTTCCAGCCACTCGGGAACACTGAAGCTTTCTTT

len: 13
abundance: .
d_gene: .
j_gene: TRBJ2-7
v_gene: TRBV7-2
CDR3aa: CASSTTNSKEQYF
CDR3nt: TGTGCCAGCAGCACGACTAACTCTAAGGAGCAGTACTTC

len: 16
abundance: .
d_gene: TRBD2
j_gene: TRBJ2-1
v_gene: TRBV4-1
CDR3aa: CASSQLGLAGRGEQFF
CDR3nt: TGCGCCAGCAGCCAGCTGGGACTAGCGGGAAGAGGTGAGCAGTTCTTC